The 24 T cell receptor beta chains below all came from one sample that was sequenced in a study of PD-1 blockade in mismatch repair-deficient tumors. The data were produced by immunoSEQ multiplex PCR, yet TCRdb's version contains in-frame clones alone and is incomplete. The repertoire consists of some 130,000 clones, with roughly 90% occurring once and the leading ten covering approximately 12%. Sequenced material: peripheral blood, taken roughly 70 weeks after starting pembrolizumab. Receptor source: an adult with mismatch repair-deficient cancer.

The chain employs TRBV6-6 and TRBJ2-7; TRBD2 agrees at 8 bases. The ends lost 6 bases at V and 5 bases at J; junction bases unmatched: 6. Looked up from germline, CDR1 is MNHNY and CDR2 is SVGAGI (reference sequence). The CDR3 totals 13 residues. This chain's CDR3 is CASRSGSFDEQYF. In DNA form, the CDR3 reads TGTGCCAGCAGGAGCGGGAGCTTCGACGAGCAGTACTTC.

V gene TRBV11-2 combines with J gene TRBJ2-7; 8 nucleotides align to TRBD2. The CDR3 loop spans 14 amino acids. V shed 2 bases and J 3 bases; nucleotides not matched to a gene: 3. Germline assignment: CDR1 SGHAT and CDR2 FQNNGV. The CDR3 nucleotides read TGTGCCAGCAGCTTAACTAGCGGAATCTACGAGCAGTACTTC. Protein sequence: CASSLTSGIYEQYF.

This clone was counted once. CDR3 coding DNA: TGTGCCAGTAGTATGGTTGTCGGGACACTGAACCCAGATACGCAGTATTTT. Amino acid sequence: CASSMVVGTLNPDTQYF. The chain recombines TRBV19 with TRBJ2-3; D possibly corresponds to TRBD1 (6 bases). This CDR3 region has 17 residues. Germline-derived CDR1 and CDR2 are LNHDA and SQIVND (reference sequence). Trimming removed 3 bases from V and 4 bases from J, with 20 bases in between.

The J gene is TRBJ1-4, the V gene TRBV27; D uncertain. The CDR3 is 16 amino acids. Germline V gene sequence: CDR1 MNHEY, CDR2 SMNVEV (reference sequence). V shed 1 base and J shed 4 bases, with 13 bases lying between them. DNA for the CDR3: TGTGCCAGCAGTTTATACTTTGGGCATCGTAATGAAAAACTGTTTTTT. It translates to CASSLYFGHRNEKLFF.

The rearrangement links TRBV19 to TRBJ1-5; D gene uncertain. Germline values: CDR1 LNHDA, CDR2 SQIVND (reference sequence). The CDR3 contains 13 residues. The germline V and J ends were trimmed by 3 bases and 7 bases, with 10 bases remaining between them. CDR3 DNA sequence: TGTGCCAGTAGTATTTCGTACAGCCAGCCCCAGCATTTT. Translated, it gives CASSISYSQPQHF.

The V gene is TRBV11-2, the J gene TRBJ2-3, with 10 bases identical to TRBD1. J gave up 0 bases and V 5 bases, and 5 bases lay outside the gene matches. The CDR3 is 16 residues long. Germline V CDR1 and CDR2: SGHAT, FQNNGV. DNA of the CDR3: TGTGCCAGCAGCCCACGACAGGGGGCTAGCACAGATACGCAGTATTTT. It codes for CASSPRQGASTDTQYF. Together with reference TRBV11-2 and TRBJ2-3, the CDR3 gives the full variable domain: EAGVAQSPRYKIIEKRQSVAFWCNPISGHATLYWYQQILGQGPKLLIQFQNNGVVDDSQLPKDRFSAERLKGVDSTLKIQPAKLEDSAVYLCASSPRQGASTDTQYFGPGTRLTVL.

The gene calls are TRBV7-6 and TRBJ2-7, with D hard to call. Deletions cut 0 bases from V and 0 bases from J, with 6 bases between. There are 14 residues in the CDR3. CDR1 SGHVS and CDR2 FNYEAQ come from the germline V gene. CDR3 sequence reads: CASSLARSSYEQYF. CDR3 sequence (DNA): TGTGCCAGCAGCTTAGCTCGAAGCTCCTACGAGCAGTACTTC.

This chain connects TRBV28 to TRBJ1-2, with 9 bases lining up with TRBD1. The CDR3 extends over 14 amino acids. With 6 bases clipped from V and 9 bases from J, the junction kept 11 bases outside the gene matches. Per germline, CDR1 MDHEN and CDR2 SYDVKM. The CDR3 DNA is TGTGCCAGCAGAGACTCTAGAGACAGGGGGAGCTACACCTTC. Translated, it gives CASRDSRDRGSYTF.

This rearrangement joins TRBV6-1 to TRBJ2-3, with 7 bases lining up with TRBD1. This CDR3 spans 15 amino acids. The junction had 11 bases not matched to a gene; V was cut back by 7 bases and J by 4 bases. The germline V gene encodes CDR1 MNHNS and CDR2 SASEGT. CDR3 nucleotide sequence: TGTGCCAGCACTTCGGGACAGTTTGGGGCAGATACGCAGTATTTT. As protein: CASTSGQFGADTQYF.

CDR3: CASSPGLNEQFF. The DNA for the CDR3 is TGTGCCAGCAGCCCGGGACTTAATGAGCAGTTCTTC. The chain is built from TRBV7-6 and TRBJ2-1, with D possibly being TRBD2 (6 bases). Germline assignment: CDR1 SGHVS and CDR2 FNYEAQ. The CDR3 loop spans 12 amino acids. V lost 5 bases, J lost 7 bases, and 9 bases lay in between.

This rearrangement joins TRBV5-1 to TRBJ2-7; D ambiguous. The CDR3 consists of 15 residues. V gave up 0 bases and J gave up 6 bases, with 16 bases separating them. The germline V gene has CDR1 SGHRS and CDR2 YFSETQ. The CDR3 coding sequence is TGCGCCAGCAGCTTGGTTGGCAGTACTTCGAGCGAGCAGTACTTC. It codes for CASSLVGSTSSEQYF. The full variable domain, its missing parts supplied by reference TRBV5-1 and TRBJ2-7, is KAGVTQTPRYLIKTRGQQVTLSCSPISGHRSVSWYQQTPGQGLQFLFEYFSETQRNKGNFPGRFSGRQFSNSRSEMNVSTLELGDSALYLCASSLVGSTSSEQYFGPGTRLTVT.

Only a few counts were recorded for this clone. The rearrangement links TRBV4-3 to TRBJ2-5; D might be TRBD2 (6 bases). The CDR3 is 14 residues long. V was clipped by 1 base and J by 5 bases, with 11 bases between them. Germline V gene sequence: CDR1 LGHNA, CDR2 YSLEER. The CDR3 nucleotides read TGCGCCAGCAGCCAAGGGAGGGAGTGGGAGACCCAGTACTTC. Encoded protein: CASSQGREWETQYF.

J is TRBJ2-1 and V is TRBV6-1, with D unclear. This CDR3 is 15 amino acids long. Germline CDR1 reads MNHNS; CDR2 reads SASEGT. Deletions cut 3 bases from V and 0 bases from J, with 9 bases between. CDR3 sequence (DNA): TGTGCCAGCAGTGATGGCGTCAGCTCCTACAATGAGCAGTTCTTC. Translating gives CASSDGVSSYNEQFF.

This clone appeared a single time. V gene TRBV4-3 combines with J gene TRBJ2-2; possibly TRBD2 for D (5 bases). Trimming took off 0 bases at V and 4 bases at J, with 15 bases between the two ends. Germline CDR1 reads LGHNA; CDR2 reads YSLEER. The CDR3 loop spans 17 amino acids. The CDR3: CASSQDVKGVGTGELFF. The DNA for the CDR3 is TGCGCCAGCAGCCAAGATGTTAAGGGAGTGGGCACCGGGGAGCTGTTTTTT.

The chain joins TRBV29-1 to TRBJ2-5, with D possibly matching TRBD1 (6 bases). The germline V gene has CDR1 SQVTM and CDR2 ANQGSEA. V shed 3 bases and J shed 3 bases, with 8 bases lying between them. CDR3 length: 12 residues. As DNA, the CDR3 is TGCAGCGTTGATAGGGGGAAAGAGACCCAGTACTTC. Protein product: CSVDRGKETQYF.

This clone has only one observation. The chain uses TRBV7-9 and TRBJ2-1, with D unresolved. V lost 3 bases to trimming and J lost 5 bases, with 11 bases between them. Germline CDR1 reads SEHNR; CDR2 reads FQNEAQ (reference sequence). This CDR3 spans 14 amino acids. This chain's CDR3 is CASSFLGRHNEQFF. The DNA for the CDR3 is TGTGCCAGCAGCTTCCTTGGAAGGCACAATGAGCAGTTCTTC.

DNA for the CDR3: TGCAGCGTTGAAGGGACAGAAGTTGAAAAACTGTTTTTT. Protein sequence: CSVEGTEVEKLFF. The chain employs TRBV29-1 and TRBJ1-4, with D perhaps TRBD1 (6 bases). Per the germline V gene, CDR1 is SQVTM and CDR2 is ANQGSEA. V lost 1 base and J 7 bases, leaving 10 bases between the germline ends. The CDR3 spans 13 residues.

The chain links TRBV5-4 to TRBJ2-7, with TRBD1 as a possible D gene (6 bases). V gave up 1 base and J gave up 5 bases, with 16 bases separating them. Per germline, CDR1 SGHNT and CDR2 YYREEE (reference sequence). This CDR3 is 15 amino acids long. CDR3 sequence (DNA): TGTGCCAGCAGCTTGAGGGGGACCCTAAGGGACGAGCAGTACTTC. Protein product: CASSLRGTLRDEQYF.

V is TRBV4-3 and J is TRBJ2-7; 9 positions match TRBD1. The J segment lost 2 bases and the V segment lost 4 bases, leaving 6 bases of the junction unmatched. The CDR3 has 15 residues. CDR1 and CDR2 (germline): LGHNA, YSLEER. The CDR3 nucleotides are TGCGCCAGCAGCCTGGGACAGGGTGGAGCCTACGAGCAGTACTTC. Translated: CASSLGQGGAYEQYF.

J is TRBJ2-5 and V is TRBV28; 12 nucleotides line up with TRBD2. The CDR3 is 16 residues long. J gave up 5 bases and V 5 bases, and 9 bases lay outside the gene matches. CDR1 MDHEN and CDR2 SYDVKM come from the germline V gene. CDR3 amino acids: CASSRSSGRAGETQYF. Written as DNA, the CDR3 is TGTGCCAGCAGTCGATCTAGCGGGAGGGCTGGTGAGACCCAGTACTTC.

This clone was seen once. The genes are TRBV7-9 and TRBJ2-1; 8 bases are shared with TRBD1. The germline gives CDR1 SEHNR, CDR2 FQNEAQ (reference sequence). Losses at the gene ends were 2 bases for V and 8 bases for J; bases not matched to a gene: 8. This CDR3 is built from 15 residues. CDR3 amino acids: CASSLLTGVVHEQFF. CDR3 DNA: TGTGCCAGCAGCTTATTGACAGGGGTTGTACATGAGCAGTTCTTC.

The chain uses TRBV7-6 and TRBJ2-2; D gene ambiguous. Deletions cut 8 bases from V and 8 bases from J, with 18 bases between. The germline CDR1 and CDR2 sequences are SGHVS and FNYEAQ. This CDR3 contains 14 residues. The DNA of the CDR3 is TGTGCCAGCGGGATGGCCCCCTTACCTGGGGAGCTGTTTTTT. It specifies CASGMAPLPGELFF.

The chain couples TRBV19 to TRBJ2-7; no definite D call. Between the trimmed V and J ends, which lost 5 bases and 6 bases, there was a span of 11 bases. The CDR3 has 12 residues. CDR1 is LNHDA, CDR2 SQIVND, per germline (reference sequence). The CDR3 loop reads CASSHPSSEQYF. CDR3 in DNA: TGTGCCAGTAGTCACCCCTCTTCCGAGCAGTACTTC.

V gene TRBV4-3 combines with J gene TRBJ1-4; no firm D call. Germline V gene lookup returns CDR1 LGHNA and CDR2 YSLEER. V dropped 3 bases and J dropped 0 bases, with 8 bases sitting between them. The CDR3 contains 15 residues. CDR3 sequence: CASSHASATNEKLFF. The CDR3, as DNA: TGCGCCAGCAGCCATGCCTCTGCAACTAATGAAAAACTGTTTTTT.